This TCR beta chain originates from a study of cytomegalovirus exposure and HLA in healthy donors. Study-level results: The authors assumed roughly uniform sequencing depth across donors for presence/absence analyses.

Both 60 Vbeta primers and 13 Jbeta primers went into the PCR. The repertoire was sequenced with immunoSEQ multiplex PCR; TCRdb's copy has only in-frame clones and lacks some. The repertoire holds 110,000 or so clones, with roughly 71% as singletons. About this clone: Its antigen is undetermined.

This CDR3 contains 15 residues. CDR1 and CDR2 from the germline V gene are SNHLY and FYNNEI. J lost 6 bases, V lost 10 bases, and 7 bases had no gene match. The chain employs TRBV2 and TRBJ2-1; TRBD2 matches 15 bases. The clonotype originates from a woman aged 40 to 50 in good health and CMV-seropositive. The sample taken for sequencing was PBMCs. CDR3 protein: CATNPGLAGGNEQFF. The CDR3 DNA reads TGTGCCACCAACCCGGGACTAGCGGGGGGCAATGAGCAGTTCTTC.